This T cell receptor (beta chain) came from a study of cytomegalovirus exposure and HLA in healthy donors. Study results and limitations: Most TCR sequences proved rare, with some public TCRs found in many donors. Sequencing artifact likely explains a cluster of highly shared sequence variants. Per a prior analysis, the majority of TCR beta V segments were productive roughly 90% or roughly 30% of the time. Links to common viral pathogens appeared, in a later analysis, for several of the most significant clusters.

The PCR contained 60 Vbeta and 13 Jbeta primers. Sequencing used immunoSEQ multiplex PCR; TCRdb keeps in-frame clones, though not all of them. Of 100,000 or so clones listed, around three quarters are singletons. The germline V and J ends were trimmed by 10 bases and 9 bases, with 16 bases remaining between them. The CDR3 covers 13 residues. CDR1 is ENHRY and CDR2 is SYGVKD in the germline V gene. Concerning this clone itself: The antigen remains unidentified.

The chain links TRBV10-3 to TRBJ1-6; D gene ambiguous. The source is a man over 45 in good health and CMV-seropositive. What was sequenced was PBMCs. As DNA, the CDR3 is TGTGCCAGCAGAACGGGGTTAGGTTCACCCCTCCACTTT. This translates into CASRTGLGSPLHF.